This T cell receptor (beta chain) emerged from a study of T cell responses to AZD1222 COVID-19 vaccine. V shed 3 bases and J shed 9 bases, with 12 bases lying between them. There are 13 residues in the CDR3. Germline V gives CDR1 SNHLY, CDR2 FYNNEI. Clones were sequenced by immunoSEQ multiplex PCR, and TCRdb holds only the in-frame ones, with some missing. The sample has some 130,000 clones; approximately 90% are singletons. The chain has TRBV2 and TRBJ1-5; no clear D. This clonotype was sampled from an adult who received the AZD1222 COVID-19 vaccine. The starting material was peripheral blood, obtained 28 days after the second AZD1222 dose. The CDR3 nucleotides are TGTGCCAGCAGTGAGGAGCTCCTCCCGCCCCAGCATTTT. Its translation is CASSEELLPPQHF.